This T cell receptor beta chain was recovered during a study of a mutant IDH1 vaccine in newly diagnosed glioma. For the study at large: Most had both radiotherapy and temozolomide beforehand; others had only one.

As to time point: week 11, during vaccination. Vaccine doses each comprised 300 ug of mutant IDH1 20-mer peptide, with topical imiquimod. The method was immunoSEQ multiplex PCR; TCRdb's version includes in-frame clones alone and lacks a portion of them. Of 25,000 to 40,000 clones listed, just under 80% are singletons. With respect to this clone: The antigen is not known.

Trimming removed 6 bases at V and 6 bases at J, with 11 bases between. The germline V gene encodes CDR1 MNHNY and CDR2 SVGAGI (reference sequence). The CDR3 has 12 residues. The receptor comes from a man younger than 45 with glioma. Sequenced here: PBMCs, sampled from a glioma patient whose treatment included an IDH1 peptide vaccine. The chain has TRBV6-6 and TRBJ1-1, with D unresolved. CDR3 DNA sequence: TGTGCCAGCAGCCTCGAGACGGCTGAAGCTTTCTTT. Its translation: CASSLETAEAFF.